These 5 T cell receptor beta chains were sequenced from one sample in a study of graft-versus-host responses after intestinal transplantation. Their specific antigens are unknown. Using immunoSEQ multiplex PCR, the repertoire was profiled, and TCRdb retains in-frame clones only, with some absent. This repertoire shows approximately 80,000 clones, roughly 89% found once; its top ten account for approximately 0.35%. Sequencing was performed on unstimulated CD4+ T cells sorted from spleen or lymph node cells, taken before intestinal transplant. The receptors originated from a human donor who received an intestinal transplant.

The chain carries TRBV6-1 and TRBJ1-6; TRBD1 aligns across 8 bases. The trim removed 5 bases at V and 6 bases at J, leaving 3 bases unmatched. Germline V gene data show CDR1 as MNHNS and CDR2 as SASEGT. This CDR3 spans 14 amino acids. The CDR3 DNA reads TGTGCCAGCAGTTTAGGACAGGGTAATTCACCCCTCCACTTT. Translation: CASSLGQGNSPLHF.

The chain uses TRBV28 and TRBJ2-5; TRBD2 matches at 7 bases. CDR1 and CDR2 (germline): MDHEN, SYDVKM. The ends lost 2 bases at V and 4 bases at J; junction bases unmatched: 10. The CDR3 contains 16 residues. CDR3 protein: CASSLRAGLAGETQYF. The CDR3 bases are TGTGCCAGCAGTTTAAGGGCAGGTTTAGCGGGAGAGACCCAGTACTTC.

The rearrangement uses TRBV12-2 and TRBJ1-5. TRBV12-2 is annotated as a pseudogene. The CDR3 is 16 residues long. As DNA, the CDR3 is TGTGCAAGTCGCTTCGGAGGGACGCAGATATGTCAGCCCCAGCATTTT. It specifies CASRFGGTQICQPQHF.

The chain combines TRBV5-1 with TRBJ2-7; weak D call: TRBD2 (5 bases). Germline V gives CDR1 SGHRS, CDR2 YFSETQ. The CDR3 is made up of 14 amino acids. The V end lost 0 bases, the J end lost 3 bases, and 10 bases lay between the germline ends. CDR3 in amino acids: CASSLGGGVYEQYF. The CDR3 nucleotides are TGCGCCAGCAGCTTGGGTGGAGGAGTCTACGAGCAGTACTTC. The full variable domain, its missing parts supplied by reference TRBV5-1 and TRBJ2-7, is KAGVTQTPRYLIKTRGQQVTLSCSPISGHRSVSWYQQTPGQGLQFLFEYFSETQRNKGNFPGRFSGRQFSNSRSEMNVSTLELGDSALYLCASSLGGGVYEQYFGPGTRLTVT.

The chain joins TRBV28 to TRBJ1-2; 8 bases map to TRBD1. Germline V gene sequence: CDR1 MDHEN, CDR2 SYDVKM. Trimming removed 2 bases from V and 6 bases from J; junction bases left unmatched: 5. CDR3 size: 14 residues. CDR3 bases: TGTGCCAGCAGTTTAAGGACAGGGAGGAATGGCTACACCTTC. Its translation: CASSLRTGRNGYTF.